These 6 T cell receptor beta chains were all obtained from the same sample, sequenced in a study of blood T cell repertoires in COVID-19. Only in-frame clones appear in the TCRdb table, and some are missing; sequencing was by immunoSEQ multiplex PCR. The table records roughly 250,000 clones, 80% to 90% of them present only once. The sequenced sample was peripheral blood. These TCRs come from a woman in her thirties or forties with acute or convalescent COVID-19.

The genes are TRBV19 and TRBJ1-5; TRBD1 is a possible D gene (6 bases). CDR1 is LNHDA and CDR2 is SQIVND in the germline V gene (reference sequence). The ends were cut back, 3 bases at V and 0 bases at J, with 12 bases in the middle. The CDR3 runs 16 residues. CDR3 amino acids: CASSIGRGYSNQPQHF. The CDR3 DNA is TGTGCCAGTAGTATTGGTAGGGGGTATAGCAATCAGCCCCAGCATTTT.

This chain uses TRBV24-1 with TRBJ1-2; D remains unclear. Germline V gene sequence: CDR1 KGHDR, CDR2 SFDVKD. CDR3 length: 14 residues. V was shortened by 4 bases and J by 4 bases, with 12 bases between the two germline ends. The CDR3 DNA reads as TGTGCCACCAGTGACAACACAGAAATCTATGGCTACACCTTC. Translation: CATSDNTEIYGYTF.

The V and J genes are TRBV27 and TRBJ2-3; tentatively, D is TRBD1 (6 bases). Trimming cost V 6 bases and J 3 bases, with 19 bases left between them. The germline CDR1 and CDR2 sequences are MNHEY and SMNVEV (reference sequence). The CDR3 runs to 16 residues. The CDR3 is CASRLLLQGSTDTQYF. In nucleotides, the CDR3 is TGTGCCAGCAGGCTCCTCCTACAGGGCTCAACAGATACGCAGTATTTT.

The chain joins TRBV7-9 to TRBJ1-2; D not resolved. The germline V and J ends were trimmed by 1 base and 2 bases, with 5 bases remaining between them. Germline V gene data show CDR1 as SEHNR and CDR2 as FQNEAQ (reference sequence). The CDR3 loop spans 13 amino acids. As DNA, the CDR3 is TGTGCCAGCAGCTTAGTTGGCAACTATGGCTACACCTTC. Protein: CASSLVGNYGYTF.

The CDR3 DNA reads as TGTGCCACCAGCTCGATCGGACAGGGGAATCAGCCCCAGCATTTT. It is translated as CATSSIGQGNQPQHF. The chain couples TRBV24-1 to TRBJ1-5; 9 positions match TRBD1. Germline CDR1 KGHDR, CDR2 SFDVKD. With V trimmed by 7 bases and J by 4 bases, 7 bases remained unmatched. This CDR3 has 15 amino acids.

The genes are TRBV19 and TRBJ2-1, with 8 nucleotides matching TRBD2. This CDR3 region has 18 residues. The trim removed 7 bases at V and 4 bases at J, leaving 18 bases unmatched. Germline values: CDR1 LNHDA, CDR2 SQIVND (reference sequence). The CDR3 sequence: CASTSLWVAGPRYNEQFF. The DNA of the CDR3 is TGTGCCAGTACCTCTCTTTGGGTAGCGGGGCCCAGATACAATGAGCAGTTCTTC.